A single sample gave rise to the 14 T cell receptor beta chains below, sequenced in a study of T cell repertoires in cytomegalovirus infection. These TCRs are of unknown antigen specificity. TCRdb re-called the reads through MiXCR, storing one row per CDR3 protein. There are about 830,000 distinct CDR3 sequences in the sample; approximately 32% occur only once, and 9.5% to 15% lies in the top ten. The sample in question was cultured CD8+ T cells from PBMCs, obtained from culture after CMV antigen stimulation. The receptors stem from a human donor in good health (CMV status not recorded). Some clones in this sample may be carry-over from other donors' samples.

The rearrangement joins TRBV9 to TRBJ2-3; 9 nucleotides line up with TRBD1. CDR1 and CDR2 from the germline V gene are SGDLS and YYNGEE. V gave up 3 bases and J gave up 3 bases; unmatched junction bases: 5. CDR3 length: 15 residues. The CDR3 reads CASSEWDRETDTQYF. CDR3 bases: TGTGCCAGCAGCGAGTGGGACAGGGAGACAGATACGCAGTATTTT.

V usage is TRBV25-1 and J usage is TRBJ1-4, with a weak D call TRBD1 (6 bases). Germline V gene sequence: CDR1 MGHDK, CDR2 SYGVNS. This CDR3 region has 15 residues. V lost 3 bases, J lost 8 bases, and 16 bases lay in between. The CDR3 DNA follows: TGTGCCAGCAGTGATGACGACAGGCCCTACGAAAAACTGTTTTTT. Translation: CASSDDDRPYEKLFF.

This clonotype was found many times. This chain joins TRBV7-2 and TRBJ2-1, with D possibly TRBD1 on 6 matching bases. The CDR3 spans 15 residues. Germline loops: CDR1 SGHTA, CDR2 FQGNSA. Trimming shortened V by 2 bases and J by 4 bases, and 12 bases separated the two germline ends. The CDR3 spells CASSLSQGSYNEQFF. DNA of the CDR3: TGTGCCAGCAGCTTAAGCCAGGGGTCTTACAATGAGCAGTTCTTC.

This chain connects TRBV2 to TRBJ2-1; D might be TRBD1 (7 bases). This CDR3 region has 15 residues. Germline V gene sequence: CDR1 SNHLY, CDR2 FYNNEI. Trimming removed 3 bases from V and 3 bases from J, with 12 bases in between. The CDR3 DNA sequence: TGTGCCAGCAGTGACAGGGGGGCCGGCTACAATGAGCAGTTCTTC. Encoded protein: CASSDRGAGYNEQFF.

About this clonotype: An end of the junction does not agree with germline; a read error may underlie this. J is TRBJ2-2 and V is TRBV7-9; 7 bases fit TRBD1. The CDR3 has 18 residues. Germline V gene sequence: CDR1 SEHNR, CDR2 FQNEAQ (reference sequence). The CDR3 sequence: CASSLGTDQFRNTGELFF. For the CDR3, the DNA is TGTGCCAGCAGTTTAGGGACAGACCAATTTCGTAACACCGGGGAGCTGTTTTTT.

The chain employs TRBV6-2 or TRBV6-3 and TRBJ2-7; the D gene is possibly TRBD2 (7 bases). Trimming shortened V by 5 bases and J by 4 bases, and 15 bases separated the two germline ends. The CDR3 totals 14 residues. The germline CDR1 and CDR2 sequences are MNHEY and SVGEGT. CDR3 DNA sequence: TGTGCCAGCAGTATTGGCAGGGGAGGGTACGAGCAGTACGTC. Protein product: CASSIGRGGYEQYV.

This chain links TRBV19 with TRBJ1-1; D remains ambiguous. The CDR3 runs to 13 residues. Trimming pared 1 base from V and 3 bases from J, leaving 6 bases between. Germline lookup yields CDR1 LNHDA and CDR2 SQIVND (reference sequence). The CDR3 region is CASSIAEHTEAFF. In nucleotides, the CDR3 is TGTGCCAGTAGTATAGCAGAGCACACTGAAGCTTTCTTT.

J is TRBJ2-1 and V is TRBV24-1; 8 bases match TRBD1. From germline, CDR1 is KGHDR and CDR2 SFDVKD. This CDR3 has 21 amino acids. The ends lost 5 bases at V and 3 bases at J; junction bases unmatched: 23. Here the CDR3 DNA reads TGTGCCACCAGTGTCCCCTCACCCCACCGGGGAGCAGGGGGCGGCTACAATGAGCAGTTCTTC. It translates to CATSVPSPHRGAGGGYNEQFF.

The gene calls are TRBV5-4 and TRBJ2-3; TRBD1 agrees at 7 bases. CDR3 size: 16 residues. CDR1 is SGHNT, CDR2 YYREEE, per germline (reference sequence). Unmatched junction bases numbered 5, after V lost 1 base and J lost 0 bases. The CDR3 bases are TGTGCCAGCAGCTTGTGGACAGGACCTAGCACAGATACGCAGTATTTT. Its protein is CASSLWTGPSTDTQYF.

This chain connects TRBV7-2 to TRBJ1-3; D is perhaps TRBD1 (5 bases). The CDR3 totals 15 residues. Trimming removed 4 bases from V and 0 bases from J, with 10 bases in between. CDR1 is SGHTA, CDR2 FQGNSA, per germline. CDR3 residues: CASSSTVSSGNTIYF. In DNA form, the CDR3 reads TGTGCCAGCAGCTCGACAGTCTCCTCTGGAAACACCATATATTTT. Supplemented by reference TRBV7-2 and TRBJ1-3, the full variable domain reads GAGVSQSPSNKVTEKGKDVELRCDPISGHTALYWYRQSLGQGLEFLIYFQGNSAPDKSGLPSDRFSAERTGGSVSTLTIQRTQQEDSAVYLCASSSTVSSGNTIYFGEGSWLTVV.

The chain combines TRBV4-1 with TRBJ1-4, with D tentatively TRBD1 (6 bases). The CDR3 contains 13 residues. Germline loops: CDR1 MGHRA, CDR2 YSYEKL. V lost 3 bases, J lost 13 bases, and 15 bases lay in between. CDR3 sequence reads: CASSQSKGVGLFF. The CDR3 DNA is TGCGCCAGCAGCCAGTCGAAGGGGGTCGGACTGTTTTTT.

In nucleotides, the CDR3 is TGTGCCAGCAGTGTTCTGGAGCAGTTCTTC. This gives the protein CASSVLEQFF. The V call is TRBV2, the J call TRBJ2-1; D unclear. Germline CDR1 and CDR2: SNHLY and FYNNEI. The V end lost 4 bases, the J end lost 10 bases, and 5 bases lay between the germline ends. CDR3 length: 10 amino acids.

The chain links TRBV4-1 to TRBJ2-7; the match to TRBD2 covers 12 bases. The ends lost 1 base at V and 2 bases at J; junction bases unmatched: 0. The CDR3 loop spans 15 amino acids. The V gene's germline CDR1 is MGHRA and CDR2 YSYEKL. The CDR3 bases are TGCGCCAGCAGCCAAGGACTAGCGGGGGCCTACGAGCAGTACGTC. It encodes CASSQGLAGAYEQYV.

This clonotype was picked up a small number of times. The rearrangement uses TRBV19 and TRBJ2-3; D unresolved. This CDR3 has 15 residues. The V gene lost 3 bases and the J gene lost 0 bases, with 10 bases spanning the gap. Germline loops: CDR1 LNHDA, CDR2 SQIVND (reference sequence). CDR3 bases: TGTGCCAGTAGTATTCAGTACTCTAGCACAGATACGCAGTATTTT. Protein product: CASSIQYSSTDTQYF.